This T cell receptor beta chain comes out of a study of T cells in Graves' hyperthyroidism and ophthalmopathy. About the research overall: Peripheral blood was acquired at first diagnosis, ahead of any therapy whatsoever.

This clonotype was seen many times. Authors of the study amplified TCR beta CDR3 regions from RNA transcripts. RT-PCR in the first round (using the HTBI primer set) targeted the TCR CDR3. TCRdb ran MiXCR on the multiplex PCR reads and lists one entry per CDR3 protein. The table includes a few hundred thousand distinct CDR3 sequences, more than 12% detected once. V was pared by 8 bases and J by 3 bases, with 13 bases between. Germline V lookup: CDR1 LGHDT, CDR2 YNNKEL (reference sequence). The CDR3 contains 13 residues. Patients affected by ophthalmopathy presented a Clinical Activity Score of at least 3, a NOSPECS grade of at least 4, and disease duration below 3 months. Every diagnosis used clinical symptoms, serum thyroxine and TRAb, thyroid ultrasound and orbital computed tomography.

Material: blood. The source is a woman aged 30 to 39 with Graves' ophthalmopathy. The chain recombines TRBV3-1 with TRBJ1-1; possibly TRBD1 for D (5 bases). The CDR3 bases are TGTGCCAGCCGCAGGGAACGGTACACTGAAGCTTTCTTT. This gives the protein CASRRERYTEAFF.